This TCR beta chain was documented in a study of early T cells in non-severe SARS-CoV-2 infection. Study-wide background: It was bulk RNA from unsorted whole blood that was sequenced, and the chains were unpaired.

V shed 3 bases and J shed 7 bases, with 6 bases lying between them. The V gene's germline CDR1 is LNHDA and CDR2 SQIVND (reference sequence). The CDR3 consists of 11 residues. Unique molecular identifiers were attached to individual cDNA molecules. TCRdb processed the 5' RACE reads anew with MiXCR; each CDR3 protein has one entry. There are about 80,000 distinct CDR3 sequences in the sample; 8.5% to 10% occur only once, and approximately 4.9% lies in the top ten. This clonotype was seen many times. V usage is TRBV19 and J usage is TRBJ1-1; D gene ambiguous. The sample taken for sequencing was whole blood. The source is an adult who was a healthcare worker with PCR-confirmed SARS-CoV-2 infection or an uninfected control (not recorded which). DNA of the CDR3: TGTGCCAGTAGTATGAGCTTTGAAGCTTTCTTT. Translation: CASSMSFEAFF.